Below, 28 T cell receptor beta chains from the same sample are listed, as sequenced in a study of OX40 agonist ivuxolimab in advanced cancers. Sequencing was performed with immunoSEQ multiplex PCR; in TCRdb, only in-frame clones are kept and a portion is missing. The sample has some 87,000 clones; about 92% are singletons. The material was CD4+ or CD8+ T cells sorted from blood, obtained in a trial of the OX40 agonist ivuxolimab. The source is an adult with an advanced solid tumor such as melanoma, head and neck, liver or kidney cancer.

CDR3 sequence reads: CASSLEGALSNQPQHF. CDR3 DNA sequence: TGTGCCAGCAGCTTAGAGGGGGCCCTTAGCAATCAGCCCCAGCATTTT. The gene calls are TRBV7-2 and TRBJ1-5; 7 nucleotides align to TRBD1. The germline V gene has CDR1 SGHTA and CDR2 FQGNSA. V lost 1 base to trimming and J lost 0 bases; unmatched junction nucleotides: 3. The CDR3 spans 16 residues. Using reference TRBV7-2 and TRBJ1-5 for the parts outside the CDR3, the full variable domain is GAGVSQSPSNKVTEKGKDVELRCDPISGHTALYWYRQSLGQGLEFLIYFQGNSAPDKSGLPSDRFSAERTGGSVSTLTIQRTQQEDSAVYLCASSLEGALSNQPQHFGDGTRLSIL.

V and J are TRBV5-6 and TRBJ2-7; 11 bases agree with TRBD1. From germline, CDR1 is SGHDT and CDR2 YYEEEE. V lost 4 bases, J lost 3 bases, and 9 bases stayed unmatched. The CDR3 is 16 residues long. CDR3 region: CASSLRRTGGDYEQYF. In nucleotides, the CDR3 is TGTGCCAGCAGCCTTCGCCGGACAGGGGGCGACTACGAGCAGTACTTC.

J is TRBJ2-1 and V is TRBV4-1; D may be TRBD2 (6 bases). CDR3 size: 16 residues. The V gene's germline CDR1 is MGHRA and CDR2 YSYEKL. V was cut by 0 bases and J by 9 bases, with 18 bases left in between. The CDR3 spells CASSQDAAGPLAEQFF. The CDR3 bases are TGCGCCAGCAGCCAAGATGCGGCGGGACCCCTTGCTGAGCAGTTCTTC.

The rearrangement uses TRBV2 and TRBJ2-5; D is undetermined. The CDR3 has 14 amino acids. V dropped 3 bases and J dropped 7 bases, with 15 bases sitting between them. Germline CDR1 SNHLY, CDR2 FYNNEI. CDR3 bases: TGTGCCAGCAGTGAGTCGAGTTTGGCGAGGACCCAGTACTTC. Translating gives CASSESSLARTQYF.

The chain joins TRBV30 to TRBJ2-6, with D possibly TRBD1 on 5 matching bases. Germline values: CDR1 GTSNPN, CDR2 SVGIG (reference sequence). Trimming took 5 bases from V and 0 from J, leaving 11 bases between them. The CDR3 runs to 15 residues. For the CDR3, the DNA is TGTGCCTGGGACAGCCCGTTCTCTGGGGCCAACGTCCTGACTTTC. It yields the protein CAWDSPFSGANVLTF.

This rearrangement joins TRBV5-1 to TRBJ1-1; 9 bases align to TRBD1. This CDR3 contains 15 residues. The junction had 8 bases not matched to a gene; V was cut back by 4 bases and J by 4 bases. Germline V lookup: CDR1 SGHRS, CDR2 YFSETQ. The CDR3 sequence is CASSTSGTGTTEAFF. The CDR3 nucleotides are TGCGCCAGCAGCACCTCCGGGACAGGGACCACTGAAGCTTTCTTT.

The chain is built from TRBV19 and TRBJ1-6; D unresolved. This CDR3 has 14 amino acids. CDR1 and CDR2 (germline): LNHDA, SQIVND (reference sequence). The germline V and J ends were trimmed by 3 bases and 8 bases, with 11 bases remaining between them. The CDR3 loop is CASSMNRLDSPLHF. The CDR3 DNA reads TGTGCCAGTAGTATGAACAGATTGGATTCACCCCTCCACTTT.

V is TRBV19 and J is TRBJ1-1, with D tentatively TRBD1 (6 bases). CDR1 and CDR2 (germline): LNHDA, SQIVND (reference sequence). The CDR3 sequence is 13 residues long. The V end lost 8 bases, the J end lost 7 bases, and 17 bases lay between the germline ends. The CDR3 spells CASGPRGGYEAFF. CDR3 sequence (DNA): TGTGCCAGTGGGCCTAGGGGGGGGTATGAAGCTTTCTTT.

The chain recombines TRBV6-5 with TRBJ1-1, with D hard to call. CDR3 length: 15 residues. Germline CDR1 and CDR2: MNHEY and SVGAGI. Trimming stripped 0 bases from V and 1 base from J, with 9 bases between. CDR3 in DNA: TGTGCCAGCAGTTACTCGTTTGGGCAGAACACTGAAGCTTTCTTT. This translates into CASSYSFGQNTEAFF.

The chain combines TRBV5-4 with TRBJ1-2, with TRBD1 matching over 9 bases. V was pared by 0 bases and J by 1 base, with 4 bases of the junction left unmatched. Germline V CDR1 and CDR2: SGHNT, YYREEE (reference sequence). The CDR3 covers 16 residues. The CDR3 sequence is CASSLALTGGNYGYTF. In DNA, the CDR3 is TGTGCCAGCAGCTTGGCCTTGACAGGGGGTAACTATGGCTACACCTTC.

The V gene is TRBV7-3, the J gene TRBJ2-1; D not certain. The CDR3 sequence is 13 residues long. Germline CDR1 SGHTA, CDR2 FQGTGA. The germline V and J ends were trimmed by 2 bases and 5 bases, with 7 bases remaining between them. The CDR3 loop reads CASSLLVDNEQFF. CDR3 sequence (DNA): TGTGCCAGCAGCTTACTAGTGGACAATGAGCAGTTCTTC.

This sequence joins TRBV5-1 and TRBJ2-5; perhaps TRBD2 as D (5 bases). The germline gives CDR1 SGHRS, CDR2 YFSETQ. The CDR3 runs 17 residues. V gave up 4 bases and J gave up 3 bases, with 22 bases separating them. The CDR3 sequence: CASSPRILSGRKETQYF. CDR3 sequence (DNA): TGCGCCAGCAGCCCTCGTATTTTGAGCGGACGTAAAGAGACCCAGTACTTC.

The V gene is TRBV28, the J gene TRBJ1-2; no reliable D call. The germline V gene has CDR1 MDHEN and CDR2 SYDVKM. The CDR3 contains 15 residues. Trimming removed 3 bases at V and 4 bases at J, with 15 bases between. CDR3: CASSLAGSGSYGYTF. The CDR3 bases are TGTGCCAGCAGTTTGGCGGGCAGTGGGAGCTATGGCTACACCTTC.

V usage is TRBV21-1 and J usage is TRBJ1-1; the table gives TRBD1 as D, unverified against the DNA. TRBV21-1 constitutes a pseudogene. The CDR3 runs to 16 residues. CDR3 region: CASSGRLRGMNTEAFF. The CDR3 region has the DNA TGTGCCAGCAGCGGACGCCTCAGGGGAATGAACACTGAAGCTTTCTTT.

The V call is TRBV16, the J call TRBJ1-1, with D uncertain. V lost 4 bases to trimming and J lost 0 bases, with 18 bases between them. The CDR3 is 17 residues long. CDR1 is KGHSY, CDR2 FQNENV, per germline. CDR3 sequence (DNA): TGTGCCAGCAGCCTAATAGCTAGCATACAGATGAACACTGAAGCTTTCTTT. Translating gives CASSLIASIQMNTEAFF. The variable domain in full, with the rest retrieved from reference TRBV16 and TRBJ1-1, is GEEVAQTPKHLVRGEGQKAKLYCAPIKGHSYVFWYQQVLKNEFKFLISFQNENVFDETGMPKERFSAKCLPNSPCSLEIQATKLEDSAVYFCASSLIASIQMNTEAFFGQGTRLTVV.

This chain links TRBV19 with TRBJ2-6; D is tentatively TRBD1 or TRBD2 (6 bases each). CDR1 and CDR2 from the germline V gene are LNHDA and SQIVND (reference sequence). Between the trimmed V and J ends, which lost 1 base and 8 bases, there was a span of 12 bases. There are 15 residues in the CDR3. CDR3 residues: CASSIGRGASNVLTF. CDR3 nucleotide sequence: TGTGCCAGTAGTATAGGTAGGGGGGCGTCCAACGTCCTGACTTTC.

This sequence joins TRBV7-9 and TRBJ2-5; D possibly corresponds to TRBD1 (7 bases). The CDR3 is 15 amino acids. Trimming took off 3 bases at V and 4 bases at J, with 15 bases between the two ends. Per germline, CDR1 SEHNR and CDR2 FQNEAQ (reference sequence). For the CDR3, the DNA is TGTGCCAGCAGCTTCTCAGGGGGGTTGGTAGAGACCCAGTACTTC. It translates to CASSFSGGLVETQYF.

This clone was found once. The rearrangement links TRBV12-5 to TRBJ2-3; D possibly matches TRBD1 or TRBD2 (5 bases each). CDR1 LGHNT and CDR2 FRNRAP come from the germline V gene. The CDR3 extends over 16 amino acids. Trimming removed 2 bases from V and 2 bases from J, with 14 bases in between. CDR3 residues: CASGLSVGTDTDTQYF. The CDR3 coding sequence is TGTGCTAGTGGTTTGTCAGTCGGGACGGACACAGATACGCAGTATTTT.

This clone has a handful of counts. One end of the junction varies from germline; a read error may be responsible. This sequence joins TRBV7-3 and TRBJ1-1, with D hard to call. The germline CDR1 and CDR2 sequences are SGHTA and FQGTGA. The CDR3 loop spans 15 amino acids. Here the CDR3 reads CASSLIGDMKTEAFF. DNA for the CDR3: TGTGCCAGCAGCTTAATTGGGGATATGAAAACTGAAGCTTTCTTT.

The gene calls are TRBV6-5 and TRBJ2-1; D may be TRBD2 (5 bases). Germline-derived CDR1 and CDR2 are MNHEY and SVGAGI. The CDR3 consists of 13 residues. V lost 4 bases, J lost 12 bases, and 16 bases lay in between. CDR3 in DNA: TGTGCCAGCAGTTCCGGACTGACTACAGTGCAGTTCTTC. As protein: CASSSGLTTVQFF.

The chain combines TRBV27 with TRBJ2-1; 10 nucleotides match TRBD2. The CDR3 extends over 20 amino acids. CDR1 and CDR2 from the germline V gene are MNHEY and SMNVEV (reference sequence). The V segment lost 6 bases and the J segment 1 base; nucleotides outside the gene matches: 18. The CDR3 DNA reads TGTGCCAGCAGATTTACCCAGCGGGAGGGGAGCGGTAGGTCCTACAATGAGCAGTTCTTC. It yields the protein CASRFTQREGSGRSYNEQFF.

This clone was detected many times. The chain carries TRBV7-9 and TRBJ2-1; D gene unclear. Germline V lookup: CDR1 SEHNR, CDR2 FQNEAQ (reference sequence). The CDR3 length is 15 residues. The ends were cut back, 5 bases at V and 0 bases at J, with 11 bases in the middle. The CDR3 region is CASSRSDSSYNEQFF. The CDR3 DNA reads TGTGCCAGCAGCCGATCCGATAGCTCCTACAATGAGCAGTTCTTC.

This clone was found once. The V and J genes are TRBV5-1 and TRBJ2-5; the D is unclear. CDR1 is SGHRS and CDR2 is YFSETQ in the germline V gene. The V end was cut by 4 bases, the J end by 3 bases, with 13 bases between. CDR3 size: 14 residues. CDR3 protein: CASSEVLGKETQYF. The CDR3, as DNA: TGCGCCAGCAGCGAGGTTCTGGGTAAAGAGACCCAGTACTTC.

This chain uses TRBV4-2 with TRBJ2-2; D is unclear. Germline-derived CDR1 and CDR2 are LGHNA and YNFKEQ. Trimming left V 4 bases short and J 3 bases short, with 9 bases between. This CDR3 is 14 amino acids long. CDR3: CASSLFFDTGELFF. CDR3 coding DNA: TGTGCCAGCAGCCTCTTTTTCGACACCGGGGAGCTGTTTTTT.

The chain carries TRBV6-6 and TRBJ1-1, with TRBD1 matching over 7 bases. Germline CDR1 and CDR2: MNHNY and SVGAGI (reference sequence). The CDR3 sequence is 12 residues long. The J segment lost 13 bases and the V segment lost 2 bases, leaving 7 bases of the junction unmatched. CDR3 sequence (DNA): TGTGCCAGCAGTTACCCGGACAGGCAAGTTTTCTTT. Encoded protein: CASSYPDRQVFF.

This clone has a single count. The rearrangement uses TRBV11-3 and TRBJ2-1, with D perhaps matching TRBD2 (5 bases). Germline CDR1 and CDR2: SGHNT and YENEEA. V was pared by 1 base and J by 6 bases, with 13 bases between. There are 15 residues in the CDR3. Here the CDR3 reads CASSLVSGDANEQFF. For the CDR3, the DNA is TGTGCCAGCAGCTTAGTTTCCGGGGATGCCAATGAGCAGTTCTTC.

The V call is TRBV19, the J call TRBJ2-7; D may be TRBD2 (5 bases). V shed 3 bases and J shed 0 bases, with 12 bases lying between them. The germline CDR1 and CDR2 sequences are LNHDA and SQIVND (reference sequence). The CDR3 has 15 amino acids. CDR3 in amino acids: CASSMREPNSYEQYF. CDR3 nucleotide sequence: TGTGCCAGTAGTATGAGGGAACCCAACTCCTACGAGCAGTACTTC.

The gene calls are TRBV28 and TRBJ1-4; D ambiguous. V lost 8 bases, J lost 3 bases, and 13 bases lay in between. This CDR3 contains 14 residues. Germline CDR1 and CDR2: MDHEN and SYDVKM. This CDR3 reads CASRPMGSNEKLFF. The CDR3 region has the DNA TGTGCCAGCCGTCCCATGGGGTCTAATGAAAAACTGTTTTTT. Together with reference TRBV28 and TRBJ1-4, the CDR3 gives the full variable domain: DVKVTQSSRYLVKRTGEKVFLECVQDMDHENMFWYRQDPGLGLRLIYFSYDVKMKEKGDIPEGYSVSREKKERFSLILESASTNQTSMYLCASRPMGSNEKLFFGSGTQLSVL.